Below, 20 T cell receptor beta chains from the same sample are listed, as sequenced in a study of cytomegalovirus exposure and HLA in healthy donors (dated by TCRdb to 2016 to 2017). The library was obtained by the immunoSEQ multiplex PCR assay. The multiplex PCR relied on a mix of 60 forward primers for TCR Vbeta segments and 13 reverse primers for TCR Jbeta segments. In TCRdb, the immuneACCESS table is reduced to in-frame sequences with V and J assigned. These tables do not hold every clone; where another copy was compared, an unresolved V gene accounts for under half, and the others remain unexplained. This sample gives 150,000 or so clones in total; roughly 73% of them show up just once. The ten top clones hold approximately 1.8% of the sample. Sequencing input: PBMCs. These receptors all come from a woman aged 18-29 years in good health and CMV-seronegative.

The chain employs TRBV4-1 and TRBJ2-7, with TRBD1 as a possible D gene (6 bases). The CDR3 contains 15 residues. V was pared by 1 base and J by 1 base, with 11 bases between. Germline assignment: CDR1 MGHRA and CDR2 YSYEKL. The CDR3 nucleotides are TGCGCCAGCAGCCAAGCGCCCAGGGGATCCTACGAGCAGTACTTC. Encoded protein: CASSQAPRGSYEQYF.

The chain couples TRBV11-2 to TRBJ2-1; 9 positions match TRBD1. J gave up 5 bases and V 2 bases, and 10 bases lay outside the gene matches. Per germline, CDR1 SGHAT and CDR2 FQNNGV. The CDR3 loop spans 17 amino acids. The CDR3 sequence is CASSLRFRDRDDNEQFF. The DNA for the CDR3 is TGTGCCAGCAGCTTACGGTTCCGGGACAGGGATGACAATGAGCAGTTCTTC.

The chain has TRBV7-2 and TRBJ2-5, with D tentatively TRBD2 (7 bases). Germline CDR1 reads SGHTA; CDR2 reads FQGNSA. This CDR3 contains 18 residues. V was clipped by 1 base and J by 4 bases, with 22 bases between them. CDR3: CASSLGRGGGMLGETQYF. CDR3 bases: TGTGCCAGCAGCTTAGGGCGGGGAGGGGGAATGTTAGGAGAGACCCAGTACTTC.

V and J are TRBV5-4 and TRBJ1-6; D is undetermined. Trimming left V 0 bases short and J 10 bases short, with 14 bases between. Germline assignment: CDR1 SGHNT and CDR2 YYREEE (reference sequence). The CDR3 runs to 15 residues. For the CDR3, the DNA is TGTGCCAGCAGCTTGGATCCGGGGAGGAACTCACCCCTCCACTTT. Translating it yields CASSLDPGRNSPLHF.

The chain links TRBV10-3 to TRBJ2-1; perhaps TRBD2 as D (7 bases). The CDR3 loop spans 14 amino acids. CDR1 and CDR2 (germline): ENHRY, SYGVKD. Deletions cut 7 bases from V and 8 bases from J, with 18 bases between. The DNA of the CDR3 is TGTGCCATCACCCCTAGGGGGGGGGAGGATGAGCAGTTCTTC. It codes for CAITPRGGEDEQFF.

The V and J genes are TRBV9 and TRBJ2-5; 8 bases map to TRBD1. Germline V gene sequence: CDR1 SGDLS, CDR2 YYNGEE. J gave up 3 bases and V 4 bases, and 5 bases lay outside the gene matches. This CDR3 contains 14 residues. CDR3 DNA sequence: TGTGCCAGCAGCCGTGACAGGGGAAAAGAGACCCAGTACTTC. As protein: CASSRDRGKETQYF.

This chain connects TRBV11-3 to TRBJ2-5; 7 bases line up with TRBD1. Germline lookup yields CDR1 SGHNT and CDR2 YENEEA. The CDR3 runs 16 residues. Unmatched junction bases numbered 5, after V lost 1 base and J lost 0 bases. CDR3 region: CASSLGQGRYQETQYF. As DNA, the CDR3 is TGTGCCAGCAGCTTAGGACAGGGCAGGTACCAAGAGACCCAGTACTTC.

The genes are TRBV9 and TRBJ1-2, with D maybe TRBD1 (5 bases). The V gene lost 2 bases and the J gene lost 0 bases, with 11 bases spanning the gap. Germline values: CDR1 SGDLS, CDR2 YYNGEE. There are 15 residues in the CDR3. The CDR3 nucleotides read TGTGCCAGCAGCGTCGAACAGGATCCTAACTATGGCTACACCTTC. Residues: CASSVEQDPNYGYTF.

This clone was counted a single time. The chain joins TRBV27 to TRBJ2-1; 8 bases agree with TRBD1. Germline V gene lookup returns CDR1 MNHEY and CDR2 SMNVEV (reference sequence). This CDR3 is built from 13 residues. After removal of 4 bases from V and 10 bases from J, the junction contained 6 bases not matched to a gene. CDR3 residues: CASSWNRGYEQFF. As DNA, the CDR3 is TGTGCCAGCAGTTGGAACAGGGGGTACGAGCAGTTCTTC.

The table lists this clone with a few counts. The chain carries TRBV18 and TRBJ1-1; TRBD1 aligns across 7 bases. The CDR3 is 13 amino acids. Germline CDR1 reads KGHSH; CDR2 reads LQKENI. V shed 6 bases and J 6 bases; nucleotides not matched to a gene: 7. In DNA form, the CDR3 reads TGTGCCAGCTCTATAGGACAGGTACCTGAAGCTTTCTTT. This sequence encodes CASSIGQVPEAFF. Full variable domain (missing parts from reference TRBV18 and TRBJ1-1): NAGVMQNPRHLVRRRGQEARLRCSPMKGHSHVYWYRQLPEEGLKFMVYLQKENIIDESGMPKERFSAEFPKEGPSILRIQQVVRGDSAAYFCASSIGQVPEAFFGQGTRLTVV.

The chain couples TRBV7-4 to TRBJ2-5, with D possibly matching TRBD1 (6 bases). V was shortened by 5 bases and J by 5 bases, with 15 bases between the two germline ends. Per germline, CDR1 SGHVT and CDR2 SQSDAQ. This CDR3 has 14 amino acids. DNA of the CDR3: TGTGCCAGCAGCCCTCCCCAGGGGTCGGAGACCCAGTACTTC. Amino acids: CASSPPQGSETQYF.

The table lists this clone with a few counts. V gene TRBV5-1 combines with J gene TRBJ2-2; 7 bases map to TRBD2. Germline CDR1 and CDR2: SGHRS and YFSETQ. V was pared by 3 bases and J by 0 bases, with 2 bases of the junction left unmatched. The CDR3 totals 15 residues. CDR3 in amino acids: CASSSGTTNTGELFF. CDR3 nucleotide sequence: TGCGCCAGCAGCTCCGGGACTACGAACACCGGGGAGCTGTTTTTT.

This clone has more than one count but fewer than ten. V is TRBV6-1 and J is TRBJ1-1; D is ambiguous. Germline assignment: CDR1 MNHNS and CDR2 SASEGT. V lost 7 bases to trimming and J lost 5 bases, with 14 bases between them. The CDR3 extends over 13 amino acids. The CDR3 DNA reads TGTGCCAGCATCGGGGATGGGTGGACTGAAGCTTTCTTT. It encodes CASIGDGWTEAFF.

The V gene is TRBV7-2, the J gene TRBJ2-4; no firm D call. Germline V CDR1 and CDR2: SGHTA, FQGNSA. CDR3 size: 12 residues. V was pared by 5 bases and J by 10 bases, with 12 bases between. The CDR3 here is CASSPDPSIQYF. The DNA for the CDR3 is TGTGCCAGCAGCCCCGACCCTAGTATTCAGTACTTC.

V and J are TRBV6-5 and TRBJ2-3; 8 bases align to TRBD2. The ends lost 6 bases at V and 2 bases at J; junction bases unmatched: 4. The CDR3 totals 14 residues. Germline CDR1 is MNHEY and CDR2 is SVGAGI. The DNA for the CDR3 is TGTGCCAGCAGCAGCGGGGGCCCCACAGATACGCAGTATTTT. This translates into CASSSGGPTDTQYF.

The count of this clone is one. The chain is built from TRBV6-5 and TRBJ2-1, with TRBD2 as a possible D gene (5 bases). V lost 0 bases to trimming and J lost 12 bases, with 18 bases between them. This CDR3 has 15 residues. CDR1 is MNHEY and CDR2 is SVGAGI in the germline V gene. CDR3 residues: CASSYSGTPRDGQFF. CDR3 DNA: TGTGCCAGCAGTTACTCGGGAACGCCGAGGGATGGGCAGTTCTTC.

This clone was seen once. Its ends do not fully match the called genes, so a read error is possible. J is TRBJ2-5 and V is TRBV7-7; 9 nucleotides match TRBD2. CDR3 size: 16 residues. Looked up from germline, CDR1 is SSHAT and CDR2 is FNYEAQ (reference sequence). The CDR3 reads CASSLARGSGGETQYF. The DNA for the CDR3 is TGTGCTAGCAGCTTAGCGCGGGGTAGCGGGGGCGAGACCCAGTACTTC.

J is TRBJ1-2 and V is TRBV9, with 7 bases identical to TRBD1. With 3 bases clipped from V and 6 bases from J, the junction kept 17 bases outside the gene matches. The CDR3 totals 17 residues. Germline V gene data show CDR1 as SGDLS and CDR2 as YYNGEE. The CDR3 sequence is CASSAHPTRQGENGYTF. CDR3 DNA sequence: TGTGCCAGCAGCGCGCACCCCACCCGACAGGGCGAGAATGGCTACACCTTC. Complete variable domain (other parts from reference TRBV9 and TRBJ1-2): DSGVTQTPKHLITATGQRVTLRCSPRSGDLSVYWYQQSLDQGLQFLIQYYNGEERAKGNILERFSAQQFPDLHSELNLSSLELGDSALYFCASSAHPTRQGENGYTFGSGTRLTVV.

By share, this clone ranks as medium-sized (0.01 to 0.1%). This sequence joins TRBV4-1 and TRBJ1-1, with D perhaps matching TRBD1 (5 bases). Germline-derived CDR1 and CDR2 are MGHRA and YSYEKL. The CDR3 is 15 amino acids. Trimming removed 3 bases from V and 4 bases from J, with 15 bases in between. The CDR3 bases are TGCGCCAGCAGCCAGGGGGGGAGGATGAGCACTGAAGCTTTCTTT. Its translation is CASSQGGRMSTEAFF.

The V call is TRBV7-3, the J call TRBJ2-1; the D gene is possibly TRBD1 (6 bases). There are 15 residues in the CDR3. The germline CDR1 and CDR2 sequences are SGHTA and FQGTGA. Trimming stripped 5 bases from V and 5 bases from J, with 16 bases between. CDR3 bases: TGTGCCAGCAGCCCCATGAGGACAGAAAACAATGAGCAGTTCTTC. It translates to CASSPMRTENNEQFF. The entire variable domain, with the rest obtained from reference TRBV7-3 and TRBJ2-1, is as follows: GAGVSQTPSNKVTEKGKYVELRCDPISGHTALYWYRQSLGQGPEFLIYFQGTGAADDSGLPNDRFFAVRPEGSVSTLKIQRTERGDSAVYLCASSPMRTENNEQFFGPGTRLTVL.